A selection of T cell receptor beta chains follows, all from one sample in a study of T cell responses to AZD1222 COVID-19 vaccine. TCRdb's table, derived via immunoSEQ multiplex PCR, lists solely in-frame clones and lacks some. The data hold 150,000 to 200,000 clones, with about 87% observed a single time. Sequences were derived from peripheral blood, sampled on day 0 of MenACWY control vaccination. Every receptor here comes from an adult in good health. The CDR3 runs from the conserved cysteine through the conserved F or W. The D gene is left open where the match is weak. Clone size is shown for a subset of rows, as once, few, many or a class of expanded clone.

TRBJ2-3,NA,NA,TRBV7-3,CASSPTGASVDTQYF,TGTGCCAGCAGCCCCACCGGTGCTAGCGTAGATACGCAGTATTTT
TRBJ2-7,NA,NA,TRBV11-1,CASSLAADLTYEQYF,TGTGCCAGCAGCTTAGCAGCGGATCTGACCTACGAGCAGTACTTC
TRBJ2-1,once,TRBD1,TRBV28,CASSLGTGFYEQFF,TGTGCCAGCAGTTTAGGGACAGGGTTCTATGAGCAGTTCTTC
TRBJ2-5,NA,NA,TRBV6-5,CASYRLGQETQYF,TGTGCCAGCTATCGACTAGGCCAAGAGACCCAGTACTTC
TRBJ1-2,NA,NA,TRBV7-9,CASSLGAVLGYGYTF,TGTGCCAGCAGCTTAGGAGCGGTTCTTGGCTATGGCTACACCTTC
TRBJ2-7,NA,NA,TRBV28,CASSLVNPGQGYEQYF,TGTGCCAGCAGTTTAGTCAATCCGGGACAAGGGTACGAGCAGTACTTC
TRBJ1-5,NA,NA,TRBV7-9,CASSQEGNQPQHF,TGTGCCAGCAGCCAAGAGGGAAATCAGCCCCAGCATTTT
TRBJ2-7,once,TRBD1,TRBV2,CASRLTGTDEQYF,TGTGCCAGCAGGCTGACAGGGACAGACGAGCAGTACTTC
TRBJ1-6,NA,NA,TRBV2,CASSSGDSPLHF,TGTGCCAGCAGTTCAGGGGACTCACCCCTCCACTTT
TRBJ2-3,NA,TRBD2,TRBV2,CASSVLAGSTDTQYF,TGTGCCAGCAGCGTTCTAGCGGGCAGCACAGATACGCAGTATTTT
TRBJ2-3,NA,TRBD2,TRBV5-1,CASSLELAGGKDTQYF,TGCGCCAGCAGCTTGGAACTAGCGGGAGGGAAAGATACGCAGTATTTT
TRBJ2-5,NA,NA,TRBV11-2,CASSLVTGETQYF,TGTGCCAGCAGCTTAGTAACAGGAGAGACCCAGTACTTC
TRBJ1-2,NA,NA,TRBV28,CASSRLLGVYGYTF,TGTGCCAGCAGCCGCCTGTTGGGTGTCTATGGCTACACCTTC
TRBJ1-1,NA,NA,TRBV3-1/TRBV3-2,CASSLDRRTEAFF,TGTGCCAGCAGCCTAGACAGGAGGACTGAAGCTTTCTTT
TRBJ2-2,NA,NA,TRBV19,CASSIGGTGELFF,TGTGCCAGTAGTATAGGAGGAACCGGGGAGCTGTTTTTT
TRBJ2-2,NA,NA,TRBV7-9,CASSLVAGGDTGELFF,TGTGCCAGCAGCTTAGTCGCAGGCGGGGACACCGGGGAGCTGTTTTTT
TRBJ1-4,NA,NA,TRBV21-1,CANLFVDRVGEKLFF,TGTGCCAACCTGTTCGTCGACAGGGTGGGTGAAAAACTGTTTTTT
TRBJ2-1,NA,TRBD1,TRBV6-5,CASSTGGPGSMKQFF,TGTGCCAGCAGCACAGGGGGTCCGGGATCGATGAAACAGTTCTTC
TRBJ1-4,NA,NA,TRBV28,CASSARVGEKLFF,TGTGCCAGCAGTGCCCGGGTTGGTGAAAAACTGTTTTTT
TRBJ1-2,NA,NA,TRBV5-5,CASSLGGPFVGSNYGYTF,TGTGCCAGCAGCTTGGGGGGGCCCTTCGTCGGATCTAACTATGGCTACACCTTC
TRBJ1-1,NA,NA,TRBV7-8,CASSPVVGPNTEAFF,TGTGCCAGCAGCCCCGTAGTAGGGCCGAACACTGAAGCTTTCTTT
TRBJ1-5,NA,NA,TRBV27,CASSHQKDSRNQPQHF,TGTGCCAGCAGTCATCAAAAGGACAGCCGCAATCAGCCCCAGCATTTT
TRBJ2-1,NA,TRBD2,TRBV6-5,CASEASGINEQFF,TGTGCCAGCGAGGCTAGCGGGATCAATGAGCAGTTCTTC
TRBJ1-2,NA,TRBD1,TRBV7-9,CASSFTGDPPNYGYTF,TGTGCCAGCAGCTTTACAGGGGATCCCCCGAACTATGGCTACACCTTC
TRBJ1-2,NA,TRBD1,TRBV9,CASSPQDRPGGYTF,TGTGCCAGCAGCCCACAGGACAGGCCCGGGGGCTACACCTTC
TRBJ2-5,NA,TRBD2,TRBV7-6,CASSLDPAGLAVKGTQYF,TGTGCCAGCAGCTTAGACCCGGCGGGCCTAGCGGTCAAAGGAACCCAGTACTTC
TRBJ2-7,NA,TRBD2,TRBV5-6,CASSLSGGPLYEQYF,TGTGCCAGCAGCTTAAGCGGGGGGCCCTTATACGAGCAGTACTTC
TRBJ1-5,NA,NA,TRBV19,CASSMGAGRDSNQPQHF,TGTGCCAGTAGTATGGGGGCGGGCCGAGATAGCAATCAGCCCCAGCATTTT
TRBJ1-5,NA,TRBD1,TRBV24-1,CATSDRTGGNQPQHF,TGTGCCACCAGTGATAGGACAGGAGGAAATCAGCCCCAGCATTTT
TRBJ2-1,NA,TRBD2,TRBV4-2,CASSQEGRLAGDHEQFF,TGTGCCAGCAGCCAAGAGGGACGACTAGCGGGAGACCATGAGCAGTTCTTC